A selection of T cell receptor beta chains follows, all from one sample in a study of cytomegalovirus exposure and HLA in healthy donors. Libraries were prepared by immunoSEQ multiplex PCR; TCRdb keeps only in-frame clonotypes and omits some of them. The table includes roughly 100,000 clones, roughly a tenth detected once. Sequenced input: PBMCs. The receptor source for this set is a man aged 40-49 years in good health and CMV-seropositive. CDR3s include the opening cysteine and the closing phenylalanine or tryptophan. The D gene is left open where the match is weak. Clone size, where shown, is once, few, many, or a class for clones that have expanded.

J,size,D,V,CDR3,DNA
TRBJ2-3,few,TRBD2,TRBV29-1,CSVEGSGRDSDTQYF,TGCAGCGTTGAGGGTAGCGGGAGGGACTCCGATACGCAGTATTTT
TRBJ2-1,few,-,TRBV5-1,CASSSQRPNNEQFF,TGCGCCAGCAGCTCCCAGCGGCCGAACAATGAGCAGTTCTTC
TRBJ1-1,few,TRBD1,TRBV23-1,CASSQPGGITEAFF,TGCGCCAGCAGTCAGCCAGGGGGGATCACTGAAGCTTTCTTT
TRBJ2-1,few,TRBD2,TRBV2,CASSDAGTSANNEQFF,TGTGCCAGCAGTGACGCCGGGACTAGCGCTAACAATGAGCAGTTCTTC
TRBJ1-5,few,TRBD1,TRBV6-5,CASSRQGRNQPQHF,TGTGCCAGTTCTAGACAGGGTCGCAATCAGCCCCAGCATTTT
TRBJ1-2,-,-,TRBV21-1,CASSKEKGSNYGYTF,TGTGCCAGCAGCAAAGAGAAGGGGTCTAACTATGGCTACACCTTC
TRBJ2-1,-,-,TRBV9,CASSGGQYEQFF,TGTGCCAGCAGCGGAGGACAGTATGAGCAGTTCTTC
TRBJ2-1,few,TRBD1,TRBV6-6,CASIPGTGGFNEQFF,TGTGCCAGCATCCCAGGGACAGGGGGCTTCAATGAGCAGTTCTTC
TRBJ2-5,-,TRBD2,TRBV19,CASTGTSGSRVETQYF,TGTGCCAGTACCGGGACTAGCGGGAGTCGGGTGGAGACCCAGTACTTC
TRBJ2-7,-,-,TRBV11-3,CASSSRRDITYEQYF,TGTGCCAGCAGTTCACGCCGGGACATAACCTACGAGCAGTACTTC